This passage covers 14 T cell receptor beta chains from one sample sequenced in a study of long-term antiretroviral therapy in people with HIV. Version v3.0 of the immunoSEQ assay was performed at survey level. Method: immunoSEQ multiplex PCR; TCRdb's copy keeps in-frame clones and lacks some. The sample yields about 25,000 clones, 80% to 90% seen once. Sequenced material: unsorted PBMCs, taken 1.2 years after starting antiretroviral therapy. The receptor source for this set is a man aged 45-65 years with HIV.

This chain links TRBV7-9 with TRBJ2-7, with TRBD2 identical over 12 bases. V lost 4 bases to trimming and J lost 0 bases; unmatched junction nucleotides: 1. The CDR3 loop spans 15 amino acids. Per germline, CDR1 SEHNR and CDR2 FQNEAQ (reference sequence). The CDR3 loop is CASSSSGGASYEQYF. CDR3 DNA: TGTGCCAGCAGCTCTAGCGGGGGGGCCTCCTACGAGCAGTACTTC.

The chain is built from TRBV30 and TRBJ2-2; D is possibly TRBD1 (6 bases). Germline assignment: CDR1 GTSNPN and CDR2 SVGIG (reference sequence). Trimming left V 3 bases short and J 6 bases short, with 11 bases between. CDR3 length equals 13 residues. This CDR3 is CAWSRGNSGELFF. CDR3 DNA sequence: TGTGCCTGGAGCAGGGGCAATTCCGGGGAGCTGTTTTTT.

This CDR3 reads CASSQGQGGPAFF. CDR3 sequence (DNA): TGTGCCAGCAGCCAAGGACAGGGAGGTCCAGCTTTCTTT. The chain has TRBV14 and TRBJ1-1, with 7 bases fitting TRBD1. Trimming at V came to 1 base and at J to 10 bases, leaving 6 bases not matched to a gene. Per germline, CDR1 SGHDN and CDR2 FVKESK. The length of the CDR3 is 13 residues.

The J gene is TRBJ2-3, the V gene TRBV11-2; 8 bases line up with TRBD2. Germline V gene sequence: CDR1 SGHAT, CDR2 FQNNGV. V was clipped by 6 bases and J by 0 bases; unmatched bases: 8. CDR3 length: 16 residues. CDR3 in DNA: TGTGCCAGCAGTTTCCCGCCTAGCGGGAGCACAGATACGCAGTATTTT. It yields the protein CASSFPPSGSTDTQYF.

In DNA form, the CDR3 reads TGTGCCAGCAGCTTAGCCCGGGAGAACACTGAAGCTTTCTTT. This codes for CASSLARENTEAFF. V gene TRBV7-9 combines with J gene TRBJ1-1; no clear D. This CDR3 is built from 14 residues. Germline values: CDR1 SEHNR, CDR2 FQNEAQ (reference sequence). The V end was cut by 0 bases, the J end by 1 base, with 6 bases between.

The rearrangement uses TRBV28 and TRBJ2-7; 7 bases match TRBD1. Per the germline V gene, CDR1 is MDHEN and CDR2 is SYDVKM. The CDR3 extends over 12 amino acids. The V and J ends lost 8 bases and 3 bases, in that order; junction bases with no gene match: 4. The CDR3 sequence: CASLGGSYEQYF. CDR3 nucleotide sequence: TGTGCCAGCTTAGGGGGCAGCTACGAGCAGTACTTC.

The V gene is TRBV4-3, the J gene TRBJ2-2, with no clear D. The CDR3 runs to 12 residues. Germline CDR1 LGHNA, CDR2 YSLEER. V lost 0 bases and J 7 bases, leaving 3 bases between the germline ends. In DNA form, the CDR3 reads TGCGCCAGCAGCCAAGAAGGCGGGGAGCTGTTTTTT. Residues: CASSQEGGELFF.

The V and J genes are TRBV9 and TRBJ2-3; 11 nucleotides match TRBD2. The junction had 16 bases not matched to a gene; V was cut back by 5 bases and J by 2 bases. CDR3 size: 19 residues. Germline-derived CDR1 and CDR2 are SGDLS and YYNGEE. CDR3 in DNA: TGTGCCAGCAGTCCTAGACCTAGCGGGGGGACTACCCTCACAGATACGCAGTATTTT. Its translation is CASSPRPSGGTTLTDTQYF.

V usage is TRBV7-6 and J usage is TRBJ2-7; 7 nucleotides agree with TRBD2. Germline CDR1 SGHVS, CDR2 FNYEAQ. The CDR3 spans 14 residues. The V and J ends lost 2 bases and 5 bases, in that order; junction bases with no gene match: 6. CDR3: CASSLLWGGNEQYF. The CDR3 DNA follows: TGTGCCAGCAGCTTACTCTGGGGGGGTAACGAGCAGTACTTC.

This clone was picked up one time. The chain uses TRBV18 and TRBJ1-2, with D unclear. The CDR3 sequence is 13 residues long. Trimming took 3 bases from V and 8 from J, leaving 13 bases between them. The germline CDR1 and CDR2 sequences are KGHSH and LQKENI. CDR3 amino acids: CASSPDDRLGYTF. The CDR3 coding sequence is TGTGCCAGCTCACCTGATGACCGGTTGGGCTACACCTTC.

V usage is TRBV28 and J usage is TRBJ2-3; 12 bases are shared with TRBD2. V shed 5 bases and J 6 bases; nucleotides not matched to a gene: 6. CDR3 length: 15 residues. Per the germline V gene, CDR1 is MDHEN and CDR2 is SYDVKM. The CDR3 region has the DNA TGTGCCAGCAGTGCACCGCTAGCGGGGGGGGATACGCAGTATTTT. It translates to CASSAPLAGGDTQYF.

This chain joins TRBV5-5 and TRBJ1-5, with 7 nucleotides matching TRBD1. V lost 3 bases to trimming and J lost 4 bases; unmatched junction nucleotides: 4. The germline V gene has CDR1 SGHKS and CDR2 YYEKEE (reference sequence). The CDR3 has 14 residues. DNA for the CDR3: TGTGCCAGCAGCTGGGGACAGACTAATCAGCCCCAGCATTTT. Translating it yields CASSWGQTNQPQHF.

V and J are TRBV10-2 and TRBJ2-2; D tentatively fits TRBD1 or TRBD2 (5 bases each). This CDR3 spans 13 amino acids. CDR1 is WSHSY, CDR2 SAAADI, per germline. V gave up 10 bases and J gave up 8 bases, with 17 bases separating them. The CDR3 bases are TGCGCCACTCGAGGGGCTCGCACGGGGGAGCTGTTTTTT. Protein sequence: CATRGARTGELFF.

This chain joins TRBV5-4 and TRBJ2-1; TRBD2 matches at 13 bases. V was pared by 4 bases and J by 9 bases, with 7 bases of the junction left unmatched. This CDR3 has 15 residues. Germline-derived CDR1 and CDR2 are SGHNT and YYREEE (reference sequence). CDR3 coding DNA: TGTGCCAGCAGCATGGGACTAGCGGGGCGGGGTGAGCAGTTCTTC. As protein: CASSMGLAGRGEQFF.